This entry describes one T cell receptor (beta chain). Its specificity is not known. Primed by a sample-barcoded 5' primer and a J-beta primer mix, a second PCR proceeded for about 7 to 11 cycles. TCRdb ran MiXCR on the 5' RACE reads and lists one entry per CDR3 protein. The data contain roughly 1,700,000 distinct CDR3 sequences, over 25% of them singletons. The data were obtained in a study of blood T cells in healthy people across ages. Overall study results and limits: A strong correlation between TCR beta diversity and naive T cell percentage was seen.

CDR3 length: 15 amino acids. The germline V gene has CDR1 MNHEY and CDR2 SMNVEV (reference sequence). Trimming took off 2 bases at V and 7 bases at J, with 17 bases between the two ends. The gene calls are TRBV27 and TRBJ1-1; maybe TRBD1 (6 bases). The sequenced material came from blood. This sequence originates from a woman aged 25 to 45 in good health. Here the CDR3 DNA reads TGTGCCAGCAGTTTAAGGGGGTGGGAACAGGATGAAGCTTTCTTT. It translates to CASSLRGWEQDEAFF.